This paragraph covers one T cell receptor (beta chain) sequence. The data were obtained in a study of T cells after somatic rescue of genetic block. V lost 11 bases, J lost 2 bases, and 7 bases stayed unmatched. The CDR3 is made up of 13 amino acids. The germline V gene encodes CDR1 SGHDN and CDR2 FVKESK. Data came from immunoSEQ multiplex PCR; TCRdb stores just in-frame clones and leaves some out. The sample has 55,000 to 75,000 clones, around 90% seen once. V gene TRBV14 combines with J gene TRBJ2-7; 9 positions match TRBD2. The sequence came from a man aged 40-50 years. Material: peripheral blood mononuclear cells (PBMCs). In nucleotides, the CDR3 is TGTGCCCGCTGCGGGGGGGGCCCCTACGAGCAGTACTTC. Translation: CARCGGGPYEQYF.